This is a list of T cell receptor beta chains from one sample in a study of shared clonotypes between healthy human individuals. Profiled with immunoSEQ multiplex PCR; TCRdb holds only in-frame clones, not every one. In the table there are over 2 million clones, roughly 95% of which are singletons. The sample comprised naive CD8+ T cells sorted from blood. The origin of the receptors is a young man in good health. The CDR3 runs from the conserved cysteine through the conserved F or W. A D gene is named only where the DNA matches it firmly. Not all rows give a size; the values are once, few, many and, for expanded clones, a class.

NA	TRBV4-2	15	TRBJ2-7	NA	CASSQDRTTDYEQYF	TGTGCCAGCAGCCAAGATAGAACGACAGACTACGAGCAGTACTTC
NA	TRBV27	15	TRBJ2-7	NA	CASRGMGPVSYEQYF	TGTGCCAGCAGGGGAATGGGACCGGTTTCCTACGAGCAGTACTTC
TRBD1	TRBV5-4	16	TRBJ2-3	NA	CASSFPGQGAADTQYF	TGTGCCAGCAGCTTTCCGGGACAGGGGGCCGCAGATACGCAGTATTTT
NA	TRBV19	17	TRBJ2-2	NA	CASSMAGQGTDTGELFF	TGTGCCAGTAGTATGGCGGGTCAGGGTACCGACACCGGGGAGCTGTTTTTT
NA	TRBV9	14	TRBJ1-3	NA	CASSAGILGNTIYF	TGTGCCAGCAGCGCCGGAATCTTAGGAAACACCATATATTTT
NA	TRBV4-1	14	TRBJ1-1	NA	CASSQETQNTEAFF	TGCGCCAGCAGCCAAGAAACTCAGAACACTGAAGCTTTCTTT
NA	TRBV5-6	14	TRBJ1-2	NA	CASSPRGTNYGYTF	TGTGCCAGCAGCCCTCGGGGCACAAACTATGGCTACACCTTC
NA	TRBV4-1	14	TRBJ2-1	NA	CASSQVGGANEQFF	TGCGCCAGCAGCCAGGTGGGGGGGGCGAATGAGCAGTTCTTC
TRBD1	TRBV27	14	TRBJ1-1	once	CASSLGQVLEEAFF	TGTGCCAGCAGTTTGGGACAGGTCTTAGAAGAAGCTTTCTTT
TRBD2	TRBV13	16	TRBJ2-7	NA	CASSFALAGGPYEQYF	TGTGCCAGCAGCTTCGCACTAGCGGGAGGGCCCTACGAGCAGTACTTC
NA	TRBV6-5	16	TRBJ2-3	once	CASSYSFLAITDTQYF	TGTGCCAGCAGTTACTCGTTCCTAGCTATCACAGATACGCAGTATTTT
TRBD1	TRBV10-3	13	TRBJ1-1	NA	CAAGQGGNTEAFF	TGTGCCGCAGGGCAGGGGGGGAACACTGAAGCTTTCTTT
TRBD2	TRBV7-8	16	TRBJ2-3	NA	CASSFETSGGIRTQYF	TGTGCCAGCAGCTTTGAGACTAGCGGGGGCATCAGAACGCAGTATTTT
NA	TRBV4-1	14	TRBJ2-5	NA	CASSQAGYQETQYF	TGCGCCAGCAGCCAAGCGGGGTACCAAGAGACCCAGTACTTC
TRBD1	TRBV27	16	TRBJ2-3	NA	CASAKGTAASTDTQYF	TGTGCCAGCGCTAAAGGGACAGCCGCTAGCACAGATACGCAGTATTTT
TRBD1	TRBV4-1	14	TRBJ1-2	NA	CASSQDGGGDGYTF	TGCGCCAGCAGCCAAGATGGAGGGGGCGATGGCTACACCTTC
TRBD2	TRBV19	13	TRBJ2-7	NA	CASRPGGSYEQYF	TGTGCCAGTAGACCGGGGGGCTCCTACGAGCAGTACTTC
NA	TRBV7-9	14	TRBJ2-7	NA	CASSLSGGDYEQYF	TGTGCCAGCAGCCTAAGTGGGGGAGACTACGAGCAGTACTTC
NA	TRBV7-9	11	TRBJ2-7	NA	CASSSTYEQYF	TGTGCCAGCAGCTCCACTTACGAGCAGTACTTC
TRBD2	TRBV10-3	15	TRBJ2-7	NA	CAISEGLAGIYEQYF	TGTGCCATCAGTGAGGGTCTAGCGGGGATCTACGAGCAGTACTTC
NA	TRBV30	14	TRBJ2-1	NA	CAWSMRGAYNEQFF	TGTGCCTGGAGTATGAGGGGAGCCTACAATGAGCAGTTCTTC
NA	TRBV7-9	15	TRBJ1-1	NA	CASSLGGLGNTEAFF	TGTGCCAGCAGCTTAGGAGGGTTGGGTAACACTGAAGCTTTCTTT
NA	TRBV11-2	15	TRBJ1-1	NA	CASSLVLGLNTEAFF	TGTGCCAGCAGCTTAGTACTTGGTTTGAACACTGAAGCTTTCTTT
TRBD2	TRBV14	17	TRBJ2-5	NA	CASSQDPLAGGQETQYF	TGTGCCAGCAGCCAAGACCCCCTAGCGGGGGGACAAGAGACCCAGTACTTC
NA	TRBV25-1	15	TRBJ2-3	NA	CASSEYRELTDTQYF	TGTGCCAGCAGTGAGTACCGGGAGCTGACAGATACGCAGTATTTT
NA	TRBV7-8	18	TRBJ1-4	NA	CASSLTLSFSPTNEKLFF	TGTGCCAGCAGCCTTACACTCTCATTCAGCCCAACTAATGAAAAACTGTTTTTT
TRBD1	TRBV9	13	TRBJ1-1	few	CASSGTGGTEAFF	TGTGCCAGCAGCGGTACAGGGGGCACTGAAGCTTTCTTT
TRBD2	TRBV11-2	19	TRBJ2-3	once	CASSLVRLAGENRTDTQYF	TGTGCCAGCAGCTTAGTGCGACTAGCGGGGGAGAACCGCACAGATACGCAGTATTTT
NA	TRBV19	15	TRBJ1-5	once	CASIPAGYSNQPQHF	TGTGCCAGTATACCTGCGGGGTATAGCAATCAGCCCCAGCATTTT
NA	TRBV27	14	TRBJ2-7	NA	CASSLGGGAGEQYF	TGTGCCAGCAGTTTAGGAGGAGGGGCCGGGGAGCAGTACTTC
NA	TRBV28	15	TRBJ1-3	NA	CASSFLQASGNTIYF	TGTGCCAGCAGTTTTCTTCAGGCCTCTGGAAACACCATATATTTT
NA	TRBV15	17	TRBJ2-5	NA	CATSRDGEGTSPETQYF	TGTGCCACCAGCAGAGATGGCGAAGGAACCTCCCCAGAGACCCAGTACTTC